The 19 T cell receptor beta chains in this list originate from one sample, sequenced in a study of blood T cell repertoires in COVID-19. The assay was immunoSEQ multiplex PCR, and TCRdb's table has in-frame clones only and misses some. The table has about 98,000 clones, 65% to 85% seen once. Specimen: peripheral blood. All receptors derive from a woman of 80 years or more with acute or convalescent COVID-19.

The rearrangement uses TRBV28 and TRBJ1-2; possible D gene TRBD1, 5 bases. CDR3 length: 13 residues. The V end was cut by 6 bases, the J end by 6 bases, with 14 bases between. Germline CDR1 is MDHEN and CDR2 is SYDVKM. The CDR3 nucleotides read TGTGCCAGCAGCCCCGGGACTTACCATGGCTACACCTTC. It is translated as CASSPGTYHGYTF.

J is TRBJ1-2 and V is TRBV30, with 7 positions matching TRBD1. The CDR3 has 15 amino acids. The germline CDR1 and CDR2 sequences are GTSNPN and SVGIG (reference sequence). V trimming: 4 bases; J trimming: 4 bases; junction bases outside the gene matches: 12. Written as DNA, the CDR3 is TGTGCCTGGAACCTCTGGGACAGCAAAACCTATGGCTACACCTTC. This codes for CAWNLWDSKTYGYTF.

The J gene is TRBJ2-3, the V gene TRBV7-9; 10 bases line up with TRBD2. CDR1 SEHNR and CDR2 FQNEAQ come from the germline V gene (reference sequence). The junction had 4 bases not matched to a gene; V was cut back by 3 bases and J by 4 bases. CDR3 length equals 15 residues. CDR3 protein: CASSFIAGGSDTQYF. The CDR3 nucleotides read TGTGCCAGCAGCTTTATAGCGGGGGGATCAGATACGCAGTATTTT.

The genes are TRBV6-5 and TRBJ1-2, with D possibly matching TRBD1 (5 bases). Germline lookup yields CDR1 MNHEY and CDR2 SVGAGI. The CDR3 extends over 14 amino acids. V lost 1 base and J 2 bases, leaving 8 bases between the germline ends. The CDR3 spells CASSYLDSNYGYTF. CDR3 sequence (DNA): TGTGCCAGCAGTTACTTAGACAGCAACTATGGCTACACCTTC.

V is TRBV6-5 and J is TRBJ2-2; the match to TRBD1 covers 8 bases. Looked up from germline, CDR1 is MNHEY and CDR2 is SVGAGI. The CDR3 loop spans 15 amino acids. After removal of 6 bases from V and 2 bases from J, the junction contained 5 bases not matched to a gene. The CDR3 DNA is TGTGCCAGCAGATCCGGGACAGGCAACACCGGGGAGCTGTTTTTT. This gives the protein CASRSGTGNTGELFF.

This clone was detected only a few times. V usage is TRBV28 and J usage is TRBJ1-6; D is undetermined. Germline V CDR1 and CDR2: MDHEN, SYDVKM. V was pared by 3 bases and J by 3 bases, with 9 bases between. The CDR3 covers 15 residues. CDR3 in DNA: TGTGCCAGCAGTTTGCCCGGGGACTATAATTCACCCCTCCACTTT. As protein: CASSLPGDYNSPLHF.

This sequence joins TRBV7-6 and TRBJ2-5, with 12 bases fitting TRBD2. The CDR3 runs to 16 residues. Germline trimming cut 6 bases from V and 1 base from J; bases unmatched to any gene: 6. Per the germline V gene, CDR1 is SGHVS and CDR2 is FNYEAQ. CDR3 loop: CASRPGLAGPQETQYF. The CDR3 DNA follows: TGTGCCAGCAGACCCGGACTAGCGGGGCCCCAAGAGACCCAGTACTTC.

This chain uses TRBV11-2 with TRBJ1-2; 12 bases match TRBD1. CDR1 is SGHAT and CDR2 is FQNNGV in the germline V gene. The CDR3 runs 16 residues. J lost 3 bases, V lost 4 bases, and 6 bases had no gene match. The CDR3 loop reads CASSSVGTGGDYGYTF. The CDR3 coding sequence is TGTGCCAGCAGCTCAGTTGGGACAGGGGGCGACTATGGCTACACCTTC.

The gene calls are TRBV2 and TRBJ1-5, with 8 bases aligning to TRBD1. Germline CDR1 reads SNHLY; CDR2 reads FYNNEI. This CDR3 is 14 amino acids long. V shed 7 bases and J 6 bases; nucleotides not matched to a gene: 8. The CDR3 region has the DNA TGTGCCAGCACTGATGACAGGGGCAGTCAGCCCCAGCATTTT. This gives the protein CASTDDRGSQPQHF. The full variable domain, its missing parts supplied by reference TRBV2 and TRBJ1-5, is EPEVTQTPSHQVTQMGQEVILRCVPISNHLYFYWYRQILGQKVEFLVSFYNNEISEKSEIFDDQFSVERPDGSNFTLKIRSTKLEDSAMYFCASTDDRGSQPQHFGDGTRLSIL.

This clone was observed a few times. This chain connects TRBV5-6 to TRBJ1-2; 8 positions agree with TRBD1. Germline V gives CDR1 SGHDT, CDR2 YYEEEE. The ends lost 2 bases at V and 4 bases at J; junction bases unmatched: 7. The CDR3 is made up of 15 amino acids. In DNA, the CDR3 is TGTGCCAGCAGCTTAACAGGGGGGGTGAGCTATGGCTACACCTTC. It translates to CASSLTGGVSYGYTF.

The chain joins TRBV5-1 to TRBJ2-3, with 8 bases aligning to TRBD2. Trimming cost V 5 bases and J 2 bases; bases outside gene matches: 7. This CDR3 contains 15 residues. Germline V gene sequence: CDR1 SGHRS, CDR2 YFSETQ. CDR3 sequence: CASRWGRGDTDTQYF. The DNA for the CDR3 is TGCGCCAGCAGATGGGGGCGGGGGGACACAGATACGCAGTATTTT.

The chain links TRBV29-1 to TRBJ1-2; 7 bases line up with TRBD1. V lost 3 bases, J lost 8 bases, and 12 bases stayed unmatched. This CDR3 has 14 amino acids. Germline V lookup: CDR1 SQVTM, CDR2 ANQGSEA. The CDR3 region is CSVDPTGQTMGYTF. The CDR3 nucleotides are TGCAGCGTTGACCCGACGGGACAGACTATGGGCTACACCTTC.

This rearrangement joins TRBV10-3 to TRBJ1-5; D is uncertain. The CDR3 has 12 residues. V was cut by 8 bases and J by 3 bases, with 8 bases left in between. The germline V gene encodes CDR1 ENHRY and CDR2 SYGVKD. The CDR3 DNA reads as TGTGCCATCGGAGGAATCAATCAGCCCCAGCATTTT. It encodes CAIGGINQPQHF.

J is TRBJ1-2 and V is TRBV30; 7 positions agree with TRBD1. The CDR3 has 12 residues. Germline CDR1 reads GTSNPN; CDR2 reads SVGIG (reference sequence). Trimming took 4 bases from V and 2 from J; bases not matched to a gene: 1. CDR3 in amino acids: CAWTGQNYGYTF. The CDR3 region has the DNA TGTGCCTGGACGGGACAGAACTATGGCTACACCTTC.

V is TRBV6-2 or TRBV6-3 and J is TRBJ2-1; possibly TRBD2 for D (5 bases). Germline loops: CDR1 MNHEY, CDR2 SVGEGT. The CDR3 spans 15 residues. V was cut by 4 bases and J by 0 bases, with 10 bases left in between. CDR3 loop: CASSSLGSSYNEQFF. DNA of the CDR3: TGTGCCAGCAGTTCCCTGGGGAGCTCCTACAATGAGCAGTTCTTC.

V is TRBV6-5 and J is TRBJ1-1; D is unresolved. V was clipped by 8 bases and J by 1 base, with 11 bases between them. Per the germline V gene, CDR1 is MNHEY and CDR2 is SVGAGI. CDR3 size: 13 residues. CDR3 nucleotides: TGTGCCAGCGCTCTGCTGCGGAACACTGAAGCTTTCTTT. This encodes CASALLRNTEAFF.

The J gene is TRBJ1-2, the V gene TRBV5-1, with D unresolved. The CDR3 is made up of 13 amino acids. Germline-derived CDR1 and CDR2 are SGHRS and YFSETQ. V lost 4 bases and J 4 bases, leaving 11 bases between the germline ends. This CDR3 is CASSHDLSYGYTF. CDR3 nucleotide sequence: TGCGCCAGCAGCCATGATTTGAGCTATGGCTACACCTTC.

V usage is TRBV6-1 and J usage is TRBJ1-4; D unresolved. The CDR3 runs to 15 residues. V was clipped by 2 bases and J by 0 bases, with 7 bases between them. CDR1 is MNHNS and CDR2 is SASEGT in the germline V gene. The CDR3 DNA sequence: TGTGCCAGCAGTGAACAAAGCCCAACTAATGAAAAACTGTTTTTT. Amino acid sequence: CASSEQSPTNEKLFF.

This clone was observed a single time. The chain employs TRBV6-1 and TRBJ1-1; 10 bases are shared with TRBD1. Trimming removed 5 bases from V and 5 bases from J; junction bases left unmatched: 8. CDR1 is MNHNS and CDR2 is SASEGT in the germline V gene. CDR3 size: 15 residues. CDR3 DNA: TGTGCCAGCAGTCCCCGGGACAGGGGAAAAACTGAAGCTTTCTTT. It encodes CASSPRDRGKTEAFF.